The TCR beta chain under discussion was sequenced for a study of cytotoxic CD8 clonotypes in ibrutinib-treated CLL. The table lists this clone with a few counts. Its antigen is currently unknown. Deep sequencing aimed at 1 in 200,000 to 1 in 1 million T cells' resolution. The method was immunoSEQ multiplex PCR; TCRdb's version includes in-frame clones alone and lacks a portion of them. The repertoire holds 19,000 or so clones, with 81% as singletons. The germline CDR1 and CDR2 sequences are SGHAT and FQNNGV. V was clipped by 3 bases and J by 4 bases, with 9 bases between them. CDR3 length equals 13 residues. General study findings and limits: Upon ibrutinib response clonality rose, and upon progression it fell back toward baseline. The study found public clonotypes uncommon, contracting or stable on treatment.

This chain links TRBV11-2 with TRBJ1-1; tentatively, D is TRBD1 (6 bases). This receptor was identified in a human donor with chronic lymphocytic leukemia. The starting material was PBMCs, obtained before ibrutinib treatment. The CDR3 coding sequence is TGTGCCAGCAGCTTGGGGGGGCCCACTGAAGCTTTCTTT. Residues: CASSLGGPTEAFF.